This T cell receptor beta chain derives from a study of cytomegalovirus exposure and HLA in healthy donors. Points on this clone: A junction boundary mismatches the germline segment, possibly from a read error.

60 Vbeta and 13 Jbeta primers were used in PCR. TCRdb's table, derived via immunoSEQ multiplex PCR, lists solely in-frame clones and lacks some. This table has roughly 230,000 clones, around 90% appearing once. Sequenced material: PBMCs. This clonotype was obtained from a girl aged 2-15 years in good health and CMV-seronegative.

DNA for the CDR3: TGTGCTAGCAGCCGAATAGGGGCGGACACTGAAGCTTTCTTT. It codes for CASSRIGADTEAFF. The gene calls are TRBV7-7 and TRBJ1-1; D is possibly TRBD1 (5 bases). Germline CDR1 and CDR2: SSHAT and FNYEAQ (reference sequence). The CDR3 is made up of 14 amino acids.